Listed below are T cell receptor beta chains from one sample, sequenced in a study of blood T cells in healthy people across ages. A single record per CDR3 protein comes from TCRdb applying MiXCR to the 5' RACE reads. Of 550,000 to 750,000 distinct CDR3 sequences detected, under 25% appear once; the ten largest clones hold under 4%. Sequenced sample: blood. These receptor sequences come from a man between 65 and 85 years old in good health. CDR3s include the opening cysteine and the closing phenylalanine or tryptophan. A D gene is named only where the DNA matches it firmly. The size entry is marked missing in some rows and otherwise reads once, few, many or a size class.

size	length	D	V	J	CDR3	DNA
NA	16	TRBD2	TRBV4-2	TRBJ2-1	CASSQVAGALGGEQFF	TGTGCCAGCAGCCAAGTAGCGGGAGCCCTTGGGGGTGAGCAGTTCTTC
few	16	NA	TRBV6-6	TRBJ1-1	CASSSPQRPSNTEAFF	TGTGCCAGCAGTTCTCCGCAACGACCATCGAACACTGAAGCTTTCTTT
NA	14	TRBD1	TRBV20-1	TRBJ2-7	CSALTGGASYEQYF	TGCAGTGCACTAACAGGGGGCGCATCCTACGAGCAGTACTTC
NA	12	TRBD1	TRBV12-3/TRBV12-4	TRBJ1-1	CASSLSGGEAFF	TGTGCCAGCAGTTTATCAGGGGGCGAAGCTTTTTTT
few	18	TRBD2	TRBV6-2/TRBV6-3	TRBJ2-1	CASSYAAGGFLSYNEQFF	TGTGCCAGCAGTTACGCAGCGGGAGGGTTCCTCTCCTACAATGAGCAGTTCTTC
NA	19	TRBD1	TRBV12-3/TRBV12-4	TRBJ2-5	CASSSQDRGLVSVRETQYF	TGTGCCAGCAGCTCCCAGGACAGGGGGTTAGTGTCCGTTCGGGAGACCCAGTACTTC
NA	14	NA	TRBV7-2	TRBJ1-6	CASSPRLLNSPLHF	TGTGCCAGCAGCCCTCGACTCTTAAATTCACCCCTCCACTTT
few	15	TRBD1	TRBV5-1	TRBJ2-7	CASSPGQAGTHEQYF	TGCGCCAGCAGCCCGGGACAGGCAGGCACGCACGAGCAGTACTTC
NA	14	NA	TRBV4-1	TRBJ2-5	CASSQVSTGETQYF	TGCGCCAGCAGCCAAGTTTCAACAGGGGAGACCCAGTACTTC
few	12	NA	TRBV2	TRBJ1-4	CASSEGYEKLFF	TGTGCCAGCAGTGAAGGTTACGAAAAACTGTTTTTT
NA	16	TRBD2	TRBV9	TRBJ2-7	CASSVGGSGSPYEQYF	TGTGCCAGCAGCGTGGGGGGTAGCGGGAGTCCGTACGAGCAGTACTTC